This T cell receptor (beta chain) came from a study of blood T cell repertoires in COVID-19. This table comes from immunoSEQ multiplex PCR, and its TCRdb copy is limited to in-frame clones, with some not included. The sample holds over 250,000 clones; 86% are singletons and the top ten take roughly 2.6%. Germline CDR1 MNHEY, CDR2 SVGEGT. This CDR3 is 15 amino acids long. With V trimmed by 5 bases and J by 1 base, 0 bases remained unmatched. Sequenced input: PBMCs or T cells enriched from blood (not recorded which). The chain carries TRBV6-2 or TRBV6-3 and TRBJ2-3; 13 bases line up with TRBD2. The source is a woman between 18 and 30 years old who had recovered from COVID-19. The CDR3 region is CASSGLAGGTDTQYF. CDR3 in DNA: TGTGCCAGCAGTGGACTAGCGGGGGGCACAGATACGCAGTATTTT.